A single sample is the source of the 24 T cell receptor beta chains below, sequenced in a study of shared clonotypes between healthy human individuals. Some clones are missing from TCRdb's copy, which holds only in-frame ones; the method was immunoSEQ multiplex PCR. The data show about 2.3 million clones, around 90% seen once. Sequenced input: naive CD4+ T cells from PBMCs. As for subset: CD45RA+ positively selected. These receptors came from a man between 18 and 29 years old in good health. Some clones in this sample may be carry-over from other donors' samples.

The chain links TRBV6-6 to TRBJ2-5, with TRBD1 as a possible D gene (6 bases). Germline CDR1 is MNHNY and CDR2 is SVGAGI (reference sequence). CDR3 length: 15 amino acids. Trimming cost V 6 bases and J 0 bases, with 14 bases left between them. CDR3 in amino acids: CASRPGTLYQETQYF. The CDR3 region has the DNA TGTGCCAGCAGGCCCGGGACACTGTACCAAGAGACCCAGTACTTC.

This clone was observed once. The chain has TRBV27 and TRBJ2-7, with 11 bases lining up with TRBD1. The CDR3 is 18 amino acids. V gave up 0 bases and J gave up 3 bases; unmatched junction bases: 10. Germline V gene sequence: CDR1 MNHEY, CDR2 SMNVEV (reference sequence). The CDR3 region is CASSLSLSGQGENYEQYF. DNA for the CDR3: TGTGCCAGCAGTTTATCCTTATCGGGACAGGGGGAGAACTACGAGCAGTACTTC.

The chain joins TRBV10-3 to TRBJ1-2; D ambiguous. The germline V and J ends were trimmed by 6 bases and 6 bases, with 17 bases remaining between them. There are 14 residues in the CDR3. Germline V gives CDR1 ENHRY, CDR2 SYGVKD. CDR3 in DNA: TGTGCCATCAGCAGCTTCGGAGGATTTGATGGCTACACCTTC. This sequence encodes CAISSFGGFDGYTF.

The rearrangement joins TRBV5-1 to TRBJ1-3; 7 nucleotides align to TRBD1. From germline, CDR1 is SGHRS and CDR2 YFSETQ. V dropped 3 bases and J dropped 0; count of bases not matched to a gene: 3. CDR3 length: 15 amino acids. CDR3: CASSWDSGSGNTIYF. In DNA form, the CDR3 reads TGCGCCAGCAGCTGGGACAGTGGCTCTGGAAACACCATATATTTT.

This chain uses TRBV28 with TRBJ1-2, with TRBD1 matching over 7 bases. The CDR3 runs to 14 residues. V shed 7 bases and J 3 bases; nucleotides not matched to a gene: 8. CDR1 and CDR2 (germline): MDHEN, SYDVKM. CDR3 region: CASTTRGTDYGYTF. Written as DNA, the CDR3 is TGTGCCAGCACCACACGCGGGACAGACTATGGCTACACCTTC.

The CDR3 protein is CASSPGGTSGRNTGELFF. The CDR3 DNA reads TGCGCCAGCAGCCCGGGAGGGACTAGCGGGAGAAACACCGGGGAGCTGTTTTTT. The rearrangement links TRBV5-1 to TRBJ2-2, with 14 bases that match TRBD2. Germline CDR1 and CDR2: SGHRS and YFSETQ. Germline trimming cut 4 bases from V and 2 bases from J; bases unmatched to any gene: 7. The CDR3 runs 18 residues.

CDR3 loop: CASSLADTEAFF. Here the CDR3 DNA reads TGTGCCAGCAGTTTGGCCGACACTGAAGCTTTCTTT. V gene TRBV28 combines with J gene TRBJ1-1, with D hard to call. The CDR3 has 12 residues. V lost 3 bases to trimming and J lost 3 bases, with 5 bases between them. Germline V gene lookup returns CDR1 MDHEN and CDR2 SYDVKM.

This clone came up once. The chain links TRBV7-3 to TRBJ2-1; a possible D gene is TRBD2 (6 bases). CDR1 SGHTA and CDR2 FQGTGA come from the germline V gene. The CDR3 is made up of 13 amino acids. Trimming took 4 bases from V and 7 from J, leaving 11 bases between them. The CDR3 reads CASSSGVRNEQFF. In DNA, the CDR3 is TGTGCCAGCAGCTCGGGGGTTCGTAATGAGCAGTTCTTC.

The chain recombines TRBV19 with TRBJ1-5; a weak D match, TRBD1 (5 bases). Trimming took 7 bases from V and 7 from J, leaving 23 bases between them. There are 16 residues in the CDR3. Germline V gene sequence: CDR1 LNHDA, CDR2 SQIVND (reference sequence). The CDR3 DNA sequence: TGTGCCAGTACAATATACCTGACAGTTGGGGACCAGCCCCAGCATTTT. Translating gives CASTIYLTVGDQPQHF.

The rearrangement joins TRBV7-8 to TRBJ1-4, with D perhaps TRBD1 (5 bases). The length of the CDR3 is 15 residues. The V gene lost 5 bases and the J gene lost 8 bases, with 18 bases spanning the gap. Germline values: CDR1 SGHVS, CDR2 FQNEAQ. CDR3 residues: CASSPRVGLGEKLFF. The CDR3 coding sequence is TGTGCCAGCAGCCCCAGGGTGGGGCTAGGGGAAAAACTGTTTTTT.

This sequence joins TRBV15 and TRBJ1-1, with D possibly TRBD1 on 6 matching bases. The germline CDR1 and CDR2 sequences are LNHNV and YYDKDF (reference sequence). There are 15 residues in the CDR3. Trimming removed 1 base at V and 0 bases at J, with 9 bases between. The CDR3 loop reads CATSRGGGVNTEAFF. DNA of the CDR3: TGTGCCACCAGCAGAGGAGGGGGAGTGAACACTGAAGCTTTCTTT.

This chain joins TRBV10-3 and TRBJ1-1; maybe TRBD1 (5 bases). The germline V gene has CDR1 ENHRY and CDR2 SYGVKD. The CDR3 consists of 11 residues. Trimming took off 6 bases at V and 5 bases at J, with 7 bases between the two ends. DNA of the CDR3: TGTGCCATCAGGGGGCCGACTGAAGCTTTCTTT. Translating gives CAIRGPTEAFF.

The chain has TRBV9 and TRBJ2-6, with 9 bases fitting TRBD1. The CDR3 consists of 16 residues. V gave up 3 bases and J gave up 3 bases; unmatched junction bases: 4. Germline CDR1 reads SGDLS; CDR2 reads YYNGEE. In DNA form, the CDR3 reads TGTGCCAGCAGCGCCTACAGGGGGCTTGGGGCCAACGTCCTGACTTTC. Amino acids: CASSAYRGLGANVLTF.

The chain combines TRBV11-2 with TRBJ2-5, with D tentatively TRBD1 (6 bases). Between the trimmed V and J ends, which lost 2 bases and 9 bases, there was a span of 7 bases. CDR1 and CDR2 (germline): SGHAT, FQNNGV. The CDR3 covers 11 residues. The CDR3 DNA follows: TGTGCCAGCAGCTTATACAGGGCCCAGTACTTC. Translated, it gives CASSLYRAQYF.

V and J are TRBV9 and TRBJ1-2, with 10 bases aligning to TRBD1. The CDR3 runs to 15 residues. Looked up from germline, CDR1 is SGDLS and CDR2 is YYNGEE. V lost 3 bases and J lost 6; bases outside the gene matches: 8. The CDR3 DNA reads as TGTGCCAGCAGCGCCGACAGGGGGCGCGGGCATGGCTACACCTTC. This gives the protein CASSADRGRGHGYTF.

The chain employs TRBV19 and TRBJ1-5; 10 bases match TRBD1. The V gene's germline CDR1 is LNHDA and CDR2 SQIVND (reference sequence). V dropped 9 bases and J dropped 5; count of bases not matched to a gene: 13. The CDR3 is made up of 16 amino acids. In DNA form, the CDR3 reads TGTGCCAGCCACCGGGACAGGGGCACATCTGATCAGCCCCAGCATTTT. It encodes CASHRDRGTSDQPQHF.

This chain uses TRBV6-6 with TRBJ1-1; 7 positions agree with TRBD1. V dropped 4 bases and J dropped 1; count of bases not matched to a gene: 9. The length of the CDR3 is 16 residues. The V gene's germline CDR1 is MNHNY and CDR2 SVGAGI (reference sequence). CDR3 DNA: TGTGCCAGCAGTTCCTCAAGGACAGGAAAGAACACTGAAGCTTTCTTT. Translating gives CASSSSRTGKNTEAFF.

The chain joins TRBV5-4 to TRBJ2-7; possible D gene TRBD1, 6 bases. CDR3 length: 15 amino acids. Germline CDR1 is SGHNT and CDR2 is YYREEE (reference sequence). The germline V and J ends were trimmed by 0 bases and 2 bases, with 12 bases remaining between them. The CDR3 region is CASSLGAGAPYEQYF. Written as DNA, the CDR3 is TGTGCCAGCAGCTTGGGTGCAGGGGCCCCCTACGAGCAGTACTTC.

The CDR3 spells CASSTGSLSPGYTF. The CDR3 nucleotides are TGTGCCAGCAGCACAGGGTCGCTTAGCCCTGGCTACACCTTC. This rearrangement joins TRBV7-8 to TRBJ1-2, with D possibly matching TRBD1 (6 bases). Germline V gene sequence: CDR1 SGHVS, CDR2 FQNEAQ. V shed 5 bases and J shed 7 bases, with 17 bases lying between them. This CDR3 is 14 amino acids long.

The chain links TRBV15 to TRBJ1-3, with D uncertain. The CDR3 is 15 amino acids. The V end lost 1 base, the J end lost 4 bases, and 11 bases lay between the germline ends. Germline assignment: CDR1 LNHNV and CDR2 YYDKDF (reference sequence). CDR3 protein: CATSRVELGGNTIYF. CDR3 bases: TGTGCCACCAGCAGAGTTGAATTAGGGGGAAACACCATATATTTT.

This sequence joins TRBV2 and TRBJ1-5; TRBD1 might be the D (6 bases). The CDR3 extends over 16 amino acids. Trimming removed 0 bases at V and 8 bases at J, with 17 bases between. CDR1 and CDR2 from the germline V gene are SNHLY and FYNNEI. Written as DNA, the CDR3 is TGTGCCAGCAGTGAAGCGGGCAGGGGAGGTCAGGAGCCCCAGCATTTT. Translation gives CASSEAGRGGQEPQHF.

The V call is TRBV4-2, the J call TRBJ1-2; D remains ambiguous. The CDR3 consists of 11 residues. V was cut by 3 bases and J by 7 bases, with 6 bases left in between. Germline CDR1 is LGHNA and CDR2 is YNFKEQ. This CDR3 is CASSQGGGYTF. DNA for the CDR3: TGTGCCAGCAGCCAGGGTGGTGGCTACACCTTC.

The rearrangement joins TRBV7-9 to TRBJ2-7; TRBD2 aligns across 10 bases. Germline values: CDR1 SEHNR, CDR2 FQNEAQ (reference sequence). This CDR3 is 19 amino acids long. Unmatched junction bases numbered 19, after V lost 5 bases and J lost 3 bases. The CDR3 is CASSAENLPVLAGHYEQYF. In DNA, the CDR3 is TGTGCCAGCAGCGCGGAAAACCTACCCGTACTAGCGGGGCACTACGAGCAGTACTTC. The variable domain in full, with the rest retrieved from reference TRBV7-9 and TRBJ2-7, is DTGVSQNPRHKITKRGQNVTFRCDPISEHNRLYWYRQTLGQGPEFLTYFQNEAQLEKSRLLSDRFSAERPKGSFSTLEIQRTEQGDSAMYLCASSAENLPVLAGHYEQYFGPGTRLTVT.

The CDR3 bases are TGTGCCAGCTCACCAGTCTCCGAGCGGACGTCAGATACGCAGTATTTT. As protein: CASSPVSERTSDTQYF. The chain recombines TRBV18 with TRBJ2-3, with D maybe TRBD2 (5 bases). This CDR3 contains 16 residues. Deletions cut 2 bases from V and 4 bases from J, with 16 bases between. Per the germline V gene, CDR1 is KGHSH and CDR2 is LQKENI.